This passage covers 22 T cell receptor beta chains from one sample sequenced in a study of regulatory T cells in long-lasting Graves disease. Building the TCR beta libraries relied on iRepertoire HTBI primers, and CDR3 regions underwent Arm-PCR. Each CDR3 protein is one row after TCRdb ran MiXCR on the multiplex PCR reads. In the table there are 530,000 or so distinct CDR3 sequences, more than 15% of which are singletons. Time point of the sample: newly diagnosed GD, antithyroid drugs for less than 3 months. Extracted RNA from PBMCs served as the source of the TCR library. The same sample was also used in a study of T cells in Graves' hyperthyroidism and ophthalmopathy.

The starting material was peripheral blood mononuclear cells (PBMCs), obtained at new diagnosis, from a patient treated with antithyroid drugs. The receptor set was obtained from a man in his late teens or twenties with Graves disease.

The CDR3 DNA follows: TGTGCCAGCAGCGTAGATGGTAGCGTCTCCTACAATGAGCAGTTCTTC. Protein product: CASSVDGSVSYNEQFF. This chain links TRBV9 with TRBJ2-1, with D perhaps matching TRBD2 (5 bases). Trimming removed 0 bases from V and 0 bases from J, with 10 bases in between. CDR3 length equals 16 residues. Germline V gives CDR1 SGDLS, CDR2 YYNGEE.

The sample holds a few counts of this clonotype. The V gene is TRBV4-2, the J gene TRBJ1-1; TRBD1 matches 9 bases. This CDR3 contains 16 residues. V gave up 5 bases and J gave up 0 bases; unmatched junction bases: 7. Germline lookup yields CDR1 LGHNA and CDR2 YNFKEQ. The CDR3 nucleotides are TGTGCCAGCAGCACGGGACAGGGATACATGAACACTGAAGCTTTCTTT. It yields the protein CASSTGQGYMNTEAFF.

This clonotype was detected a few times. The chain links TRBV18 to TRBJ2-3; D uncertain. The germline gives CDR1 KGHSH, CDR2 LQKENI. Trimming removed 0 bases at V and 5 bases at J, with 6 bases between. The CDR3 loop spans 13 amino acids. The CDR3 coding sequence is TGTGCCAGCTCACCACCGGCCGAAGATACGCAGTATTTT. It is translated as CASSPPAEDTQYF.

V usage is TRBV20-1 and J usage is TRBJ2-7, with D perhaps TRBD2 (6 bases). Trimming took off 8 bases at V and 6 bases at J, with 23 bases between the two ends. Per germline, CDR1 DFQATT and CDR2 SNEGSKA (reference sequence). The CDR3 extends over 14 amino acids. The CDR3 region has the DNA TGCAGTCATCTGGGGGGAATCGGAGTTGGCGAGCAGTACTTC. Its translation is CSHLGGIGVGEQYF.

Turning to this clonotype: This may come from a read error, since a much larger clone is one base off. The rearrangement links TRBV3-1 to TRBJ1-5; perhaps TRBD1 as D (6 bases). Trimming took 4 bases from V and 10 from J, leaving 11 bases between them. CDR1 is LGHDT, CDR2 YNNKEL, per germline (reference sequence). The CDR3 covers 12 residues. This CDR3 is CASSRAGGPQHF. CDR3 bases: TGTGCCAGCAGCCGAGCGGGGGGCCCCCAGCATTTT.

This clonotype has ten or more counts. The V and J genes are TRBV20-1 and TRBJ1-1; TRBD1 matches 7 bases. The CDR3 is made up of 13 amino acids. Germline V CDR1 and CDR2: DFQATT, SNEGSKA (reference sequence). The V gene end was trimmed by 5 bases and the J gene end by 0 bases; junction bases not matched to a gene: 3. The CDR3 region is CSAGDSMNTEAFF. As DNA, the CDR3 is TGCAGTGCTGGGGACAGCATGAACACTGAAGCTTTCTTT.

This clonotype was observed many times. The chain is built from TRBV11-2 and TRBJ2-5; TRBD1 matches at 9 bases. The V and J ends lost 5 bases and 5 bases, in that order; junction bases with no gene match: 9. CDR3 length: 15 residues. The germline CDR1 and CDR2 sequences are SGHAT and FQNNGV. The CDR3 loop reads CASSVGTGRGETQYF. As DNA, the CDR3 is TGTGCCAGCAGCGTCGGGACAGGGCGCGGGGAGACCCAGTACTTC.

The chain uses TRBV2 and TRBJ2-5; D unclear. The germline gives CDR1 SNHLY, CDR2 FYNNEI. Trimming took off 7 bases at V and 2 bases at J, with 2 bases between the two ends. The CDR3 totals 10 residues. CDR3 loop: CASIQETQYF. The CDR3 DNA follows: TGTGCCAGCATTCAAGAGACCCAGTACTTC. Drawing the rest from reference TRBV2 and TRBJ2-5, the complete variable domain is EPEVTQTPSHQVTQMGQEVILRCVPISNHLYFYWYRQILGQKVEFLVSFYNNEISEKSEIFDDQFSVERPDGSNFTLKIRSTKLEDSAMYFCASIQETQYFGPGTRLLVL.

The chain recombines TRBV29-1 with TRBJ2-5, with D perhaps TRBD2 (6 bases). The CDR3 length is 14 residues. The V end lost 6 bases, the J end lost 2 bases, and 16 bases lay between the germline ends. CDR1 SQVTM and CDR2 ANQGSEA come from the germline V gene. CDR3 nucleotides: TGCAGCGTGGGTCCCGGGACTTATCAAGAGACCCAGTACTTC. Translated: CSVGPGTYQETQYF.

CDR3 in amino acids: CAWITDRADYGYTF. The DNA of the CDR3 is TGTGCCTGGATAACGGACAGGGCGGACTATGGCTACACCTTC. The chain carries TRBV30 and TRBJ1-2; 8 bases line up with TRBD1. Germline values: CDR1 GTSNPN, CDR2 SVGIG (reference sequence). The trim removed 4 bases at V and 3 bases at J, leaving 7 bases unmatched. The CDR3 length is 14 residues.

The CDR3 region has the DNA TGTGCCAGCAGCTTAGCCTATAGCGGGAGGGCTACAGATACGCAGTATTTT. It specifies CASSLAYSGRATDTQYF. J is TRBJ2-3 and V is TRBV7-2; 11 positions agree with TRBD2. This CDR3 contains 17 residues. The germline V gene encodes CDR1 SGHTA and CDR2 FQGNSA. V lost 0 bases to trimming and J lost 3 bases; unmatched junction nucleotides: 5.

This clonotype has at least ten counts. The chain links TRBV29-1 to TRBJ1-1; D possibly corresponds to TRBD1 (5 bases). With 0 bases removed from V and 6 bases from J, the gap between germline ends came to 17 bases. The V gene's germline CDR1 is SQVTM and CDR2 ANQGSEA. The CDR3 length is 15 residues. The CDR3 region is CSVEEGGGVYPEAFF. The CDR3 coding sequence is TGCAGCGTTGAAGAGGGTGGGGGGGTCTATCCTGAAGCTTTCTTT.

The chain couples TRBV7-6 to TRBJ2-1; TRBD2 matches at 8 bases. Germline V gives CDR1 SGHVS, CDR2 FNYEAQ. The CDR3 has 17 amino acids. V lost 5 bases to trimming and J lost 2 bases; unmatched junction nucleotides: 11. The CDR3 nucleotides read TGTGCCAGCAGCCGTGGGGGCGGGAGGCCCCCCTACAATGAGCAGTTCTTC. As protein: CASSRGGGRPPYNEQFF. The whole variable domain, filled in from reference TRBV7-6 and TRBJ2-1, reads GAGVSQSPRYKVTKRGQDVALRCDPISGHVSLYWYRQALGQGPEFLTYFNYEAQQDKSGLPNDRFSAERPEGSISTLTIQRTEQRDSAMYRCASSRGGGRPPYNEQFFGPGTRLTVL.

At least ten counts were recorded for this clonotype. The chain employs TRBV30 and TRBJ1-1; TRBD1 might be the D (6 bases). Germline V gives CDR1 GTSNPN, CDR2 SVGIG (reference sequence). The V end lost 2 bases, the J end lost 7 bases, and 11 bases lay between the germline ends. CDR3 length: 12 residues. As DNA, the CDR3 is TGTGCCTGGAGTATCGGGACAAGTGAAGCTTTCTTT. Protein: CAWSIGTSEAFF.

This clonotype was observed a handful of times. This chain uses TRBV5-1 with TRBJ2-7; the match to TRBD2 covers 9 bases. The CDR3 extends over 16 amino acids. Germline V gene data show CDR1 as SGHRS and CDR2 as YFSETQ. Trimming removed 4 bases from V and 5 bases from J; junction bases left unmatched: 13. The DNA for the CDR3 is TGCGCCAGCAGCCCACCCTTTAGCGGGAGTTCCCACGAGCAGTACTTC. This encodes CASSPPFSGSSHEQYF.

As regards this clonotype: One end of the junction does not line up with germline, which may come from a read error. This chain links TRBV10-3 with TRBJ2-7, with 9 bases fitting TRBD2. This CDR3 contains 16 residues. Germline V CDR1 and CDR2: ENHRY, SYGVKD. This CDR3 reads CASSYSGVSGGQEQYF. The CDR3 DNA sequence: TGTGCCAGCAGTTACTCGGGTGTTAGCGGGGGTCAGGAGCAGTACTTC.

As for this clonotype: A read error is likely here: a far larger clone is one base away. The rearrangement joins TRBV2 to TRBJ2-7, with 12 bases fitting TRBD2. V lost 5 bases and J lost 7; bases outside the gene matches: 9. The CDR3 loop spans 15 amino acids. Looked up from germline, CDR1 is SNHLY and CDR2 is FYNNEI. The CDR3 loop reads CASSTPSGRGNEQYF. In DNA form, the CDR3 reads TGTGCCAGCAGTACACCTAGCGGGAGGGGCAATGAGCAGTACTTC.

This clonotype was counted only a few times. The CDR3 DNA is TGTGCCAGCATAACGCTGCGAGGGCCTGATACAGATACGCAGTATTTT. Encoded protein: CASITLRGPDTDTQYF. The chain recombines TRBV11-2 with TRBJ2-3, with D possibly matching TRBD2 (5 bases). V lost 7 bases and J lost 3, with 20 bases in between. The germline V gene has CDR1 SGHAT and CDR2 FQNNGV. The CDR3 loop spans 16 amino acids.

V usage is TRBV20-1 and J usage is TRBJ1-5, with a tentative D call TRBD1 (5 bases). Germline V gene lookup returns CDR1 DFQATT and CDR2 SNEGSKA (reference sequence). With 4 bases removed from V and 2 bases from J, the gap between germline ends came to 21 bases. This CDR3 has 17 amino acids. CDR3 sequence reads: CSAKRRTDKKGNQPQHF. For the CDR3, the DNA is TGCAGTGCTAAGAGGCGGACGGACAAGAAGGGCAATCAGCCCCAGCATTTT.

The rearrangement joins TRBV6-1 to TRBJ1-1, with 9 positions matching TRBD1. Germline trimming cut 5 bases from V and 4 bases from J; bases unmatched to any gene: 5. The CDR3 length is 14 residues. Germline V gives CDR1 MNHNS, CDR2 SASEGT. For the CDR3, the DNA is TGTGCCAGCAGTCGGGGACAGGGAACCACTGAAGCTTTCTTT. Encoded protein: CASSRGQGTTEAFF.

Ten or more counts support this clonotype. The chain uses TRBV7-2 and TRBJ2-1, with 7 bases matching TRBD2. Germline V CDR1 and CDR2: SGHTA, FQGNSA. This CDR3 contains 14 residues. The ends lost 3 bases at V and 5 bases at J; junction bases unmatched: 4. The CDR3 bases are TGTGCCAGCAGCTTGCTAGCGGTTAACAATGAGCAGTTCTTC. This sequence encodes CASSLLAVNNEQFF. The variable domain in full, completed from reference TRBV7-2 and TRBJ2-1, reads GAGVSQSPSNKVTEKGKDVELRCDPISGHTALYWYRQSLGQGLEFLIYFQGNSAPDKSGLPSDRFSAERTGGSVSTLTIQRTQQEDSAVYLCASSLLAVNNEQFFGPGTRLTVL.

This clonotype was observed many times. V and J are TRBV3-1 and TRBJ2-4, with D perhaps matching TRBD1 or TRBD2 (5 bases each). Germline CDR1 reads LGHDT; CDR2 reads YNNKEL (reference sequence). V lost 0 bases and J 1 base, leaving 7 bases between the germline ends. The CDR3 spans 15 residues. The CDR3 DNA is TGTGCCAGCAGCCAAGATTGGGGGGCCAAAAACATTCAGTACTTC. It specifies CASSQDWGAKNIQYF.